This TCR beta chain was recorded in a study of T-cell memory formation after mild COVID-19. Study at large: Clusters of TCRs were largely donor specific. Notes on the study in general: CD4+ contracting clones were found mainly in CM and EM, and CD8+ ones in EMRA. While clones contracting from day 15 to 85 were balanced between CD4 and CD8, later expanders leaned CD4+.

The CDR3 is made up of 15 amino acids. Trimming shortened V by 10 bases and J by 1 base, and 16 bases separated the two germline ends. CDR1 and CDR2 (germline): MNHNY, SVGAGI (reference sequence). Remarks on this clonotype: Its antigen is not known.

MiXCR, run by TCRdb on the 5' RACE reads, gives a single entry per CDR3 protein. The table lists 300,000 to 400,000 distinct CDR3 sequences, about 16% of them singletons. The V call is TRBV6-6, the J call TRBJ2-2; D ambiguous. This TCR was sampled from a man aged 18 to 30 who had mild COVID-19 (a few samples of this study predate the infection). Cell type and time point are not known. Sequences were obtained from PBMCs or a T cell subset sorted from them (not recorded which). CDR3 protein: CATQPHTWNTGELFF. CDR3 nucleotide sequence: TGTGCCACCCAACCCCACACCTGGAACACCGGGGAGCTGTTTTTT.